Listed below are T cell receptor beta chains from one sample, sequenced in a study of shared clonotypes between healthy human individuals. Sequencing was performed with immunoSEQ multiplex PCR; in TCRdb, only in-frame clones are kept and a portion is missing. The sample records fewer than 800,000 clones, about 92% being singletons. Sequenced input: naive CD8+ T cells sorted from blood. The receptors originated from a man aged 30 to 45 in good health. Both conserved end residues are trimmed from each CDR3. The order of the fields is V gene, J gene, CDR3 protein.

TRBV6-5	TRBJ1-1	ASSHSTGLTEAF
TRBV9	TRBJ2-7	ASSGTSGRALVIGEQY
TRBV19	TRBJ2-7	ASSPRTAYEQY
TRBV10-3	TRBJ1-1	AIGRDRVTEAF
TRBV27	TRBJ2-7	ASSLFSGVSSYEQY
TRBV6-1	TRBJ1-4	ASSEADGNEKLF
TRBV9	TRBJ2-2	ASSFKTGELF
TRBV28	TRBJ1-2	ASSPTGVDGYT
TRBV7-6	TRBJ2-1	ASSLEDNEQF
TRBV29-1	TRBJ2-1	SVVGTSGFSYNEQF
TRBV7-9	TRBJ2-2	ASSLARQGSNTGELF
TRBV27	TRBJ1-1	ASRTMDRFTEAF
TRBV7-8	TRBJ2-7	ASRSREGPYEQY
TRBV2	TRBJ1-1	ASSELPGNTEAF
TRBV29-1	TRBJ2-7	SATGQGYEQY
TRBV7-8	TRBJ1-2	ASSFLKGTGGAGYGYT
TRBV5-4	TRBJ2-7	ASSAVGQGAGEQY
TRBV2	TRBJ2-3	ASRVASGRDTQY
TRBV7-6	TRBJ2-7	ASSLLGGSFYEQY
TRBV7-9	TRBJ1-1	ASSLGTGEAF
TRBV2	TRBJ1-3	ASSEGTGSSGNTIY
TRBV15	TRBJ2-6	ATSQTVSGANVLT
TRBV7-9	TRBJ2-7	ASSLGGRRSGEQY
TRBV5-4	TRBJ2-2	ASRLGLAGVMRDTGELF
TRBV27	TRBJ1-5	ASSFRKGNQPQH
TRBV5-4	TRBJ2-7	ASTLPSYEQY
TRBV28	TRBJ1-5	ASSLVNGGEPQH
TRBV6-5	TRBJ2-7	ASSSNVYEQY
TRBV7-9	TRBJ2-7	ASSYPGVRGYEQY
TRBV27	TRBJ2-5	ASSPTLTRYQETQY
TRBV18	TRBJ2-1	ASSRTSGSSIADEQF
TRBV11-2	TRBJ2-7	ASSLSSSSVSYEQY
TRBV15	TRBJ1-3	ATSRPGRGEISGNTIY
TRBV6-5	TRBJ1-2	ATLGPLGGYT
TRBV4-2	TRBJ1-5	ASSERGALGNQPQH
TRBV27	TRBJ1-2	ASSNRQGNYGYT
TRBV25-1	TRBJ1-1	ASSGGRGAEAF
TRBV5-8	TRBJ2-1	ASSFSGAYNEQF
TRBV5-1	TRBJ2-7	ASSLLGWTDRPYEQY
TRBV12-2	TRBJ1-3	ASRARQEPSGNTIY
TRBV7-8	TRBJ2-7	ASSMISYEQY
TRBV5-1	TRBJ2-7	ASSLEDQVYEQY
TRBV10-2	TRBJ2-1	ASRVAGGTHNEQF
TRBV5-6	TRBJ2-5	ASSPTSGRRETQY
TRBV11-2	TRBJ2-7	ASSSLMGMGRTDEQY
TRBV27	TRBJ1-2	ASSFLYRGQVNGYT
TRBV10-3	TRBJ2-7	AISEPDGYEQY
TRBV2	TRBJ2-5	ASSLYDYIQETQY
TRBV16	TRBJ2-7	ASSPRFGQGTYEQY
TRBV7-9	TRBJ2-7	ASSSDSTYEQY
TRBV9	TRBJ2-4	ASSVGTHLENIQY
TRBV29-1	TRBJ2-5	SVEGTSGSLVEETQY
TRBV9	TRBJ2-3	ASSPGGGVSY
TRBV4-3	TRBJ1-3	ASSHSGHYSGNTIY
TRBV29-1	TRBJ2-5	SGVLGETQY
TRBV16	TRBJ2-5	ASSQWNRGETQY
TRBV6-1	TRBJ2-3	ARGTGTTHTDTQY
TRBV5-1	TRBJ2-1	ASSPGRGWGATREYNEQF